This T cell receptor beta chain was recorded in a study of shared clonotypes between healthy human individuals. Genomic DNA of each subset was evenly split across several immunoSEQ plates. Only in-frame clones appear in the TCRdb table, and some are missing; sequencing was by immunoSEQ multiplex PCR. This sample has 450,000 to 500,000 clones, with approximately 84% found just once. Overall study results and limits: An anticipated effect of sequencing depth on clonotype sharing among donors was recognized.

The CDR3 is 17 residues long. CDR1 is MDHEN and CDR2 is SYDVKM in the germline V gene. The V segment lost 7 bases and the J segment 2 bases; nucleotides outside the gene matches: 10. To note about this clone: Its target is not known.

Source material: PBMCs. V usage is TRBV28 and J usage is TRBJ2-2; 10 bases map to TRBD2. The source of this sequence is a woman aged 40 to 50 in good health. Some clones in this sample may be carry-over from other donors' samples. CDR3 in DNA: TGTGCCAGCACCCAAGCGGGAGGGCCTGGTAACACCGGGGAGCTGTTTTTT. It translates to CASTQAGGPGNTGELFF.